This record concerns one T cell receptor (beta chain) sequence. The antigen is unknown. The sample belongs to a study of cytomegalovirus exposure and HLA in healthy donors. Broader study findings: Accurate prediction of most subjects' HLA-A and HLA-B alleles from TCR beta sequences was reported.

CDR1 and CDR2 from the germline V gene are MGHRA and YSYEKL. This CDR3 has 18 amino acids. V shed 2 bases, J shed 8 bases, and the junction held 16 bases outside the gene matches. The primer mix had 60 Vbeta and 13 Jbeta primers. Clones were read by immunoSEQ multiplex PCR, and TCRdb kept only the in-frame ones, dropping some. The data contain around 100,000 clones, 74% of them singletons. The chain joins TRBV4-1 to TRBJ1-4; TRBD1 aligns across 8 bases. The specimen was PBMCs. The TCR originated in a man aged 50 to 59 in good health and CMV-seropositive. CDR3 amino acids: CASSQPLLIRGRREKLFF. For the CDR3, the DNA is TGCGCCAGCAGCCAACCATTGCTGATCAGGGGGCGAAGAGAAAAACTGTTTTTT.